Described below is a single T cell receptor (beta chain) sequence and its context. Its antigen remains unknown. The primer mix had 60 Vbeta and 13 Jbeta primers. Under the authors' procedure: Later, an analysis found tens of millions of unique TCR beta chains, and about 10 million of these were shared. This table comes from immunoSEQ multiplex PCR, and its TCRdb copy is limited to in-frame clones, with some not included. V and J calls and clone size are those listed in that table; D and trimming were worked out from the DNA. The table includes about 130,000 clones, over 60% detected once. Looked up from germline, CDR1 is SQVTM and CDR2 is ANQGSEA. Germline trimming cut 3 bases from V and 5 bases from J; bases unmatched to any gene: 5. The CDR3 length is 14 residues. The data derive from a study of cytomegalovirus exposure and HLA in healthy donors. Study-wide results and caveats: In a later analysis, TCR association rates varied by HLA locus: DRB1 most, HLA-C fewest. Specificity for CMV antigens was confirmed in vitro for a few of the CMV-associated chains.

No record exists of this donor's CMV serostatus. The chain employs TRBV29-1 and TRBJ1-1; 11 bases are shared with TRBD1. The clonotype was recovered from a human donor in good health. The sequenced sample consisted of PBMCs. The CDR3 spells CSVEEDRGRTEAFF. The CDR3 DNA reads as TGCAGCGTTGAGGAGGACAGGGGGCGTACTGAAGCTTTCTTT.